Listed here are 7 T cell receptor beta chains from one sample, sequenced in a study of T cell changes during pregnancy in multiple sclerosis. Here immunoSEQ multiplex PCR was the method, and the copy in TCRdb shows in-frame clones only, minus some. Of tens of thousands of clones detected, about nine tenths appear once; the ten largest clones hold roughly 12%. The input for sequencing was CD8+ T cells from peripheral blood mononuclear cells, taken in the third trimester of pregnancy. The receptors were sampled from a female donor with multiple sclerosis, enrolled in a pregnancy study.

This sequence joins TRBV29-1 and TRBJ1-1; the match to TRBD1 covers 8 bases. The junction had 1 base not matched to a gene; V was cut back by 4 bases and J by 0 bases. The CDR3 has 13 residues. CDR1 and CDR2 (germline): SQVTM, ANQGSEA. This CDR3 is CSVGQGLNTEAFF. The CDR3 DNA reads TGCAGCGTTGGACAGGGGCTGAACACTGAAGCTTTCTTT. The entire variable domain, with the rest obtained from reference TRBV29-1 and TRBJ1-1, is as follows: SAVISQKPSRDICQRGTSLTIQCQVDSQVTMMFWYRQQPGQSLTLIATANQGSEATYESGFVIDKFPISRPNLTFSTLTVSNMSPEDSSIYLCSVGQGLNTEAFFGQGTRLTVV.

The V and J genes are TRBV6-1 and TRBJ2-3; the match to TRBD2 covers 12 bases. The CDR3 runs 16 residues. Germline CDR1 and CDR2: MNHNS and SASEGT. V shed 4 bases and J 2 bases; nucleotides not matched to a gene: 4. The CDR3 sequence is CASSGTSGVVTDTQYF. CDR3 sequence (DNA): TGTGCCAGCAGTGGGACTAGCGGGGTGGTCACAGATACGCAGTATTTT.

A single count supports this clone. This sequence joins TRBV9 and TRBJ2-3, with 9 bases lining up with TRBD2. This CDR3 contains 16 residues. CDR1 and CDR2 (germline): SGDLS, YYNGEE. The trim removed 1 base at V and 5 bases at J, leaving 8 bases unmatched. CDR3 coding DNA: TGTGCCAGCAGCGTACCCGGTAGCGGGGGACGAGATACGCAGTATTTT. Its protein product is CASSVPGSGGRDTQYF.

The rearrangement links TRBV6-5 to TRBJ2-7; possible D gene TRBD2, 6 bases. Per the germline V gene, CDR1 is MNHEY and CDR2 is SVGAGI. Trimming pared 2 bases from V and 6 bases from J, leaving 8 bases between. The length of the CDR3 is 12 residues. The CDR3 coding sequence is TGTGCCAGCAGTTACGGGACTTCCGAGCAGTACTTC. It encodes CASSYGTSEQYF.

This chain joins TRBV5-1 and TRBJ1-1; 12 nucleotides agree with TRBD1. The CDR3 totals 16 residues. Germline V CDR1 and CDR2: SGHRS, YFSETQ. The V segment lost 6 bases and the J segment 10 bases; nucleotides outside the gene matches: 16. This CDR3 is CASTKGTGGGEESAFF. The DNA of the CDR3 is TGCGCCAGCACGAAGGGGACAGGGGGCGGGGAAGAGTCAGCTTTCTTT.

This clone was seen more than once but under ten times. The V call is TRBV6-5, the J call TRBJ2-3; maybe TRBD2 (5 bases). Germline CDR1 MNHEY, CDR2 SVGAGI. The CDR3 has 13 amino acids. V was cut by 5 bases and J by 4 bases, with 10 bases left in between. DNA of the CDR3: TGTGCCAGCAGTCGAGGGTTTTCAGATACGCAGTATTTT. Translated, it gives CASSRGFSDTQYF.

The chain links TRBV7-9 to TRBJ1-5, with D tentatively TRBD1 (5 bases). V lost 1 base to trimming and J lost 5 bases, with 6 bases between them. The germline V gene encodes CDR1 SEHNR and CDR2 FQNEAQ (reference sequence). The CDR3 has 13 residues. CDR3 nucleotide sequence: TGTGCCAGCAGCTTAGGGGGCGATCAGCCCCAGCATTTT. Protein sequence: CASSLGGDQPQHF.